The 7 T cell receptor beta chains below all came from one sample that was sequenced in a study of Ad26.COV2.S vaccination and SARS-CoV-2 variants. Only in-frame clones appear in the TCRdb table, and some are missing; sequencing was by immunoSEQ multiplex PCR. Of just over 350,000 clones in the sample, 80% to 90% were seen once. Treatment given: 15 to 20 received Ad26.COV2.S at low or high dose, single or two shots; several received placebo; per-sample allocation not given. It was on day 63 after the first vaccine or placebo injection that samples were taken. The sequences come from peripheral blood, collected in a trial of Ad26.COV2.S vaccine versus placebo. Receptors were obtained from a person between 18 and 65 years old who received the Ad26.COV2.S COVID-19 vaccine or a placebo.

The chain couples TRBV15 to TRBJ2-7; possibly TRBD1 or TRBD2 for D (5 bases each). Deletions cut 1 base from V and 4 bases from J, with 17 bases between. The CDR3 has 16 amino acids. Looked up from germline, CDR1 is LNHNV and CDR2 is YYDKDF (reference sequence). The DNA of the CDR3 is TGTGCCACCAGCAGAGTTAGGGGACCCCATCGGTACGAGCAGTACTTC. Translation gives CATSRVRGPHRYEQYF. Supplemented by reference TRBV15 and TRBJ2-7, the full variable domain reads DAMVIQNPRYQVTQFGKPVTLSCSQTLNHNVMYWYQQKSSQAPKLLFHYYDKDFNNEADTPDNFQSRRPNTSFCFLDIRSPGLGDTAMYLCATSRVRGPHRYEQYFGPGTRLTVT.

The CDR3 coding sequence is TGTGCCAGCAGCACACTAGCGGGGGCCGCTTGGGGGACCGGGGAGCTGTTTTTT. Protein product: CASSTLAGAAWGTGELFF. The chain joins TRBV9 to TRBJ2-2; 11 bases agree with TRBD2. This CDR3 spans 18 amino acids. Looked up from germline, CDR1 is SGDLS and CDR2 is YYNGEE. Trimming at V came to 4 bases and at J to 5 bases, leaving 13 bases not matched to a gene.

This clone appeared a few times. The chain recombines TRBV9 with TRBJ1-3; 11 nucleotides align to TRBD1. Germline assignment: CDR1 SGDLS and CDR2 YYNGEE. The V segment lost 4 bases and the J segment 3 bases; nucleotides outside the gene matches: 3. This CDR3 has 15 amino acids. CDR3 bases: TGTGCCAGCAGCATTGGGACAGGGGGTGGAAACACCATATATTTT. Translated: CASSIGTGGGNTIYF.

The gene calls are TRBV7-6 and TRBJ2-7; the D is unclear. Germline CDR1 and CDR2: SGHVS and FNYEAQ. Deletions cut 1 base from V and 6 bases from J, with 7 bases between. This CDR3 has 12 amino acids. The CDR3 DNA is TGTGCCAGCAGCTTAGGAGAAACCGAGCAGTACTTC. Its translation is CASSLGETEQYF.

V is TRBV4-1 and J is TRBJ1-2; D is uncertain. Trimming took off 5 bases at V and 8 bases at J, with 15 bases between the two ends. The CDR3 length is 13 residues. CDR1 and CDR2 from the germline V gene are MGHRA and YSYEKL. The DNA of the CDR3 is TGCGCCAGCAGCTCCTCAGGATTCCGCGGCTACACCTTC. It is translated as CASSSSGFRGYTF.

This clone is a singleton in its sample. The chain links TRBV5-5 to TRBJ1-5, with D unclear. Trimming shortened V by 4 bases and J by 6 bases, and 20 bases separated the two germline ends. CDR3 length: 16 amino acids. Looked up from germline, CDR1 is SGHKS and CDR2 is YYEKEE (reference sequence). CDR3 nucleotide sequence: TGTGCCAGCAGCAGGCTCTGGGTAGCCGAGGGTCAGCCCCAGCATTTT. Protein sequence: CASSRLWVAEGQPQHF.

The DNA of the CDR3 is TGTGCCAGCAGCTCCCTAGCGGGAGTGGCCCAGTACTTC. As protein: CASSSLAGVAQYF. The gene calls are TRBV3-1 (or the pseudogene TRBV3-2) and TRBJ2-5, with TRBD2 matching over 10 bases. Germline lookup yields CDR1 LGHDT and CDR2 YNNKEL (reference sequence). This CDR3 is built from 13 residues. V was clipped by 5 bases and J by 9 bases; unmatched bases: 6.